One and the same sample provided the 13 T cell receptor beta chains below, sequenced in a study of spatial heterogeneity in lung cancer. These receptors' antigens are unknown. Notes on the study in general: For expanded intratumoral alpha and beta TCRs, counts tracked tumor mutation counts.

Sample time point: sample taken at primary tumor resection. One entry per CDR3 protein results from TCRdb running MiXCR on the 5' RACE reads. The data show over 15,000 distinct CDR3 sequences, roughly 6.2% seen once. Sequenced material: lung tumor tissue, taken at surgery. The receptors here all came from a male donor with early-stage non-small cell lung cancer.

To note about this clonotype: This beta chain is a stray read from a library made for alpha chains; its abundance is not meaningful. The V call is TRBV20-1, the J call TRBJ2-3; 8 bases are a match to TRBD2. The junction had 13 bases not matched to a gene; V was cut back by 5 bases and J by 3 bases. This CDR3 region has 16 residues. CDR1 and CDR2 from the germline V gene are DFQATT and SNEGSKA (reference sequence). The CDR3 is CSAARGRVAGTDTQYF. For the CDR3, the DNA is TGCAGTGCTGCGCGGGGCAGGGTAGCGGGAACAGATACGCAGTATTTT.

This clonotype was counted many times. This beta chain is a stray read from a library made for alpha chains; its abundance is not meaningful. The genes are TRBV9 and TRBJ2-3; 9 bases agree with TRBD2. Per the germline V gene, CDR1 is SGDLS and CDR2 is YYNGEE. V lost 0 bases and J lost 1; bases outside the gene matches: 3. The CDR3 runs to 16 residues. Written as DNA, the CDR3 is TGTGCCAGCAGCGTAGTGGCTAGCGGGGGCACAGATACGCAGTATTTT. Translating it yields CASSVVASGGTDTQYF.

This clonotype occurred many times. For a library built for alpha chains, this beta chain is a stray read; little rests on its size. The chain has TRBV6-2 or TRBV6-3 and TRBJ1-5, with TRBD1 matching over 7 bases. Germline CDR1 is MNHEY and CDR2 is SVGEGT. Trimming took 5 bases from V and 5 from J; bases not matched to a gene: 6. The CDR3 spans 14 residues. The CDR3 region has the DNA TGTGCCAGCAGTCCCCGGACAGGATATCAGCCCCAGCATTTT. This encodes CASSPRTGYQPQHF.

This clonotype is medium-sized within its sample. Since the library was made to target alpha chains, this beta chain is a stray read and its abundance is not meaningful. This rearrangement joins TRBV10-3 to TRBJ2-3, with a weak D call TRBD2 (5 bases). Germline V lookup: CDR1 ENHRY, CDR2 SYGVKD. This CDR3 has 14 amino acids. Deletions cut 3 bases from V and 6 bases from J, with 13 bases between. The CDR3 coding sequence is TGTGCCATCAGTGATCGGGGTTTCGAGGATACGCAGTATTTT. It is translated as CAISDRGFEDTQYF.

This clonotype was seen many times. This beta chain is a stray read from a library made for alpha chains; its abundance is not meaningful. The chain recombines TRBV7-2 with TRBJ2-1; D is unclear. Trimming shortened V by 3 bases and J by 7 bases, and 16 bases separated the two germline ends. The CDR3 sequence is 15 residues long. The germline V gene encodes CDR1 SGHTA and CDR2 FQGNSA. Written as DNA, the CDR3 is TGTGCCAGCAGCTTTGGACCTACCTACCTTAATGAGCAGTTCTTC. This translates into CASSFGPTYLNEQFF.

As regards this clonotype: Being off target in a library aimed at alpha chains, this beta chain has a size of little meaning. The rearrangement joins TRBV6-2 or TRBV6-3 to TRBJ1-2; D remains ambiguous. This CDR3 contains 15 residues. CDR1 MNHEY and CDR2 SVGEGT come from the germline V gene. The germline V and J ends were trimmed by 2 bases and 6 bases, with 16 bases remaining between them. The CDR3 bases are TGTGCCAGCAGTTACCCGCCTCTCTCAATCGATGGCTACACCTTC. Residues: CASSYPPLSIDGYTF.

The sample holds a few counts of this clonotype. The library was built for alpha chains, so this beta chain is an off-target read and its size means little. This sequence joins TRBV29-1 and TRBJ2-6; 7 bases line up with TRBD1. The CDR3 consists of 16 residues. The V and J ends lost 6 bases and 0 bases, in that order; junction bases with no gene match: 8. CDR1 is SQVTM, CDR2 ANQGSEA, per germline. The CDR3 loop reads CSVTGTAVSGANVLTF. The CDR3 region has the DNA TGCAGCGTCACCGGGACAGCGGTCTCTGGGGCCAACGTCCTGACTTTC.

The table lists this clonotype with many counts. A library made for alpha chains picked up this beta chain off target, so its size means little. This chain joins TRBV28 and TRBJ2-1; TRBD2 agrees at 8 bases. Looked up from germline, CDR1 is MDHEN and CDR2 is SYDVKM. The V segment lost 6 bases and the J segment 15 bases; nucleotides outside the gene matches: 16. This CDR3 region has 14 residues. CDR3 sequence reads: CASRPWTGGRGMFF. The DNA of the CDR3 is TGTGCCAGCAGACCCTGGACGGGAGGGCGTGGTATGTTCTTC.

This clonotype has ten or more counts. This beta chain is off target for a library built for alpha chains, so its abundance means little. The chain uses TRBV11-2 and TRBJ2-3; D call uncertain. CDR1 is SGHAT, CDR2 FQNNGV, per germline. V dropped 4 bases and J dropped 2 bases, with 1 base sitting between them. The CDR3 is made up of 11 amino acids. CDR3 region: CASSSTDTQYF. CDR3 DNA: TGTGCCAGCAGCTCCACAGATACGCAGTATTTT.

This clonotype is classed as medium-sized. This beta chain came through as a stray read in a library set up for alpha chains, and its size says little. This CDR3 is CASRRGANEKLFF. CDR3 DNA: TGCGCCAGCAGGAGGGGAGCTAATGAAAAACTGTTTTTT. The J gene is TRBJ1-4, the V gene TRBV5-1, with TRBD1 as a possible D gene (5 bases). Germline CDR1 and CDR2: SGHRS and YFSETQ. This CDR3 contains 13 residues. V was clipped by 5 bases and J by 3 bases, with 8 bases between them.

This clonotype was seen repeatedly, ten times or more. The library was designed around alpha chains, so this beta chain is a stray read whose abundance carries little weight. This chain joins TRBV10-1 and TRBJ1-1, with 7 bases lining up with TRBD1. Trimming cost V 6 bases and J 3 bases; bases outside gene matches: 4. Germline V gene sequence: CDR1 WNHNN, CDR2 SYGVQD (reference sequence). This CDR3 is 13 amino acids long. CDR3 nucleotide sequence: TGCGCCAGCAGGGACAGGATGGACACTGAAGCTTTCTTT. This codes for CASRDRMDTEAFF.

A word on this clonotype: Found in a library prepared for alpha chains, this beta chain is an off-target read, and its abundance has little meaning. This chain links TRBV7-9 with TRBJ2-3; 8 positions match TRBD2. The CDR3 runs to 16 residues. Germline V lookup: CDR1 SEHNR, CDR2 FQNEAQ (reference sequence). The V segment lost 5 bases and the J segment 4 bases; nucleotides outside the gene matches: 11. CDR3 DNA: TGTGCCAGCAGCGCCCCAGGCGCGGGGGGTTCAGATACGCAGTATTTT. This gives the protein CASSAPGAGGSDTQYF.

This clonotype was recorded many times. This beta chain slipped into a library made for alpha chains as a stray read, so its size is not meaningful. The chain links TRBV20-1 to TRBJ2-3, with 14 bases matching TRBD2. V was clipped by 6 bases and J by 4 bases; unmatched bases: 0. This CDR3 is 13 amino acids long. Germline V gene lookup returns CDR1 DFQATT and CDR2 SNEGSKA (reference sequence). CDR3 bases: TGCAGTGCGGGACTAGCGGGAGCAGATACGCAGTATTTT. As protein: CSAGLAGADTQYF.